This T cell receptor beta chain was identified during a study of blood T cell repertoires in COVID-19. Using immunoSEQ multiplex PCR, the repertoire was profiled, and TCRdb retains in-frame clones only, with some absent. Of about 410,000 clones in the sample, under 90% were seen once. What was sequenced was PBMCs or T cells enriched from blood (not recorded which). This sequence was found in a woman aged 30 to 39 who had recovered from COVID-19.

The CDR3 coding sequence is TGTGCCAGTTCATGGGGGGTCGACAGACGGACTGAAGCTTTCTTT. Protein product: CASSWGVDRRTEAFF. The chain uses TRBV7-9 and TRBJ1-1; TRBD1 might be the D (5 bases). In germline, CDR1 is SEHNR, CDR2 FQNEAQ (reference sequence). This CDR3 spans 15 amino acids. Trimming pared 9 bases from V and 5 bases from J, leaving 22 bases between.